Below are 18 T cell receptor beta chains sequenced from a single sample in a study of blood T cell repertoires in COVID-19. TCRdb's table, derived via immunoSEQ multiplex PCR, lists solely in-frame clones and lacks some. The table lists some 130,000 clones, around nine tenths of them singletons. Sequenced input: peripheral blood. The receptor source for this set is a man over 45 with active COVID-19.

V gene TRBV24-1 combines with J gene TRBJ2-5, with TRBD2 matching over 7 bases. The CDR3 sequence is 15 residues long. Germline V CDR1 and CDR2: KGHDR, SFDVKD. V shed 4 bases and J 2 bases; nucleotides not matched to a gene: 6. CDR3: CATSDPTSAQETQYF. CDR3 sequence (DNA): TGTGCCACCAGTGACCCAACTAGCGCACAAGAGACCCAGTACTTC.

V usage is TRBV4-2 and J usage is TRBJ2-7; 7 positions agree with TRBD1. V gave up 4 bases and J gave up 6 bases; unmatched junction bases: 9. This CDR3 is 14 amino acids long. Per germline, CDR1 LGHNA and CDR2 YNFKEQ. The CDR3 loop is CASSLSEGAGEQYV. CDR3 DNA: TGTGCCAGCAGCCTAAGTGAGGGGGCCGGCGAGCAGTACGTC.

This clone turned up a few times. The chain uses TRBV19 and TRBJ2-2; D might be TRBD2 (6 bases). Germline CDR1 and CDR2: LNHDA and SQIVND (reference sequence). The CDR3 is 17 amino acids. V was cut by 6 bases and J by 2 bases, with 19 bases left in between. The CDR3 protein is CASSARERVINTGELFF. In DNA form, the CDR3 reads TGTGCCAGTAGCGCCCGGGAGAGGGTAATAAACACCGGGGAGCTGTTTTTT.

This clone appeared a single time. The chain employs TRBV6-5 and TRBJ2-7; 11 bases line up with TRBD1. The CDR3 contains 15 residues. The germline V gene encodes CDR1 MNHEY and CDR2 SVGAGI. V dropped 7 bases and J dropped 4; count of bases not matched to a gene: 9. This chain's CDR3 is CASTQTGTGGYEQYF. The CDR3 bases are TGTGCCAGCACCCAAACCGGGACAGGGGGATACGAGCAGTACTTC.

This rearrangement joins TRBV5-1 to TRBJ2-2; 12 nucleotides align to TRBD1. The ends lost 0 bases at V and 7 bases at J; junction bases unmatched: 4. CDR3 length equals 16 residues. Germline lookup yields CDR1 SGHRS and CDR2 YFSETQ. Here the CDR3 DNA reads TGCGCCAGCAGCTTGGCGGGACAGGGGGCTGGCGGGGAGCTGTTTTTT. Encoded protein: CASSLAGQGAGGELFF.

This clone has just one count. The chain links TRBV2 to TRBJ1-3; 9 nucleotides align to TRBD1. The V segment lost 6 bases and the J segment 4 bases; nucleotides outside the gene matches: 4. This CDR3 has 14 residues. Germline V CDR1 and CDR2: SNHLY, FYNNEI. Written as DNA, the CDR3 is TGTGCCAGCAGGGAAACAGGGGGCGGAAACACCATATATTTT. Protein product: CASRETGGGNTIYF. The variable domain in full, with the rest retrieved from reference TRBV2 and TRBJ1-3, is EPEVTQTPSHQVTQMGQEVILRCVPISNHLYFYWYRQILGQKVEFLVSFYNNEISEKSEIFDDQFSVERPDGSNFTLKIRSTKLEDSAMYFCASRETGGGNTIYFGEGSWLTVV.

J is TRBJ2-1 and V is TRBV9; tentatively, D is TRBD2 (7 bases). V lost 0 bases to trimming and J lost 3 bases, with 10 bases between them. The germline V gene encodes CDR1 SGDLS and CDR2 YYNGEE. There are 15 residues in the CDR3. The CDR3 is CASSVGGGVYNEQFF. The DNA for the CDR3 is TGTGCCAGCAGCGTAGGAGGGGGGGTCTACAATGAGCAGTTCTTC. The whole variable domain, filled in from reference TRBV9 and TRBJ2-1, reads DSGVTQTPKHLITATGQRVTLRCSPRSGDLSVYWYQQSLDQGLQFLIQYYNGEERAKGNILERFSAQQFPDLHSELNLSSLELGDSALYFCASSVGGGVYNEQFFGPGTRLTVL.

The CDR3 DNA follows: TGTGCCAGCAGCCTCCGGGACAGGGGGGCAAAAGATACGCAGTATTTT. Translation gives CASSLRDRGAKDTQYF. This chain joins TRBV5-4 and TRBJ2-3, with TRBD1 matching over 11 bases. The J segment lost 5 bases and the V segment lost 4 bases, leaving 9 bases of the junction unmatched. CDR1 and CDR2 (germline): SGHNT, YYREEE (reference sequence). The CDR3 has 16 residues.

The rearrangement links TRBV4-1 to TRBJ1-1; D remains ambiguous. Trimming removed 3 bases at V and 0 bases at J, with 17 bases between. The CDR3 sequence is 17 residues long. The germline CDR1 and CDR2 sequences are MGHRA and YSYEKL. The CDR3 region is CASSHPNSEFMNTEAFF. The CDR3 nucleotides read TGCGCCAGCAGCCACCCCAATTCGGAGTTTATGAACACTGAAGCTTTCTTT.

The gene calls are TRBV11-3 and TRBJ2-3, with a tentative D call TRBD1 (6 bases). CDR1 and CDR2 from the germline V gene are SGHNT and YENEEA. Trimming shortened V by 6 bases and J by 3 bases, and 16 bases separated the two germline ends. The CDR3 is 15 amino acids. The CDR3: CASSIGGRATDTQYF. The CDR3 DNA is TGTGCCAGCAGTATTGGGGGCAGGGCTACAGATACGCAGTATTTT.

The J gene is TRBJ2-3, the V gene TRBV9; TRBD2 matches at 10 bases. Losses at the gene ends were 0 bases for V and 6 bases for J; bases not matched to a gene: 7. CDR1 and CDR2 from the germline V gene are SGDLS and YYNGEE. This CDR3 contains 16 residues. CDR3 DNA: TGTGCCAGCAGCGTAGCTAGCGGGAGAGAATCGGATACGCAGTATTTT. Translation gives CASSVASGRESDTQYF.

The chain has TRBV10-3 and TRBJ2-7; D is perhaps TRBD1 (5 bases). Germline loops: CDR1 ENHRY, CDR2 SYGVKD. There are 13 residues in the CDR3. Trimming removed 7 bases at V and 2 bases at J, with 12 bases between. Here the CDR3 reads CAINQGTAYEQYF. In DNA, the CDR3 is TGTGCCATCAATCAGGGCACGGCCTACGAGCAGTACTTC.

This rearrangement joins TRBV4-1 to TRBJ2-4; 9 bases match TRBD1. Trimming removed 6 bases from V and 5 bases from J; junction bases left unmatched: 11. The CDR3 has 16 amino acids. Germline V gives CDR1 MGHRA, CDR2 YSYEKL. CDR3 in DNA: TGCGCCAGCAGTCCAAGCGTCTGGACAGGGGAAAACATTCAGTACTTC. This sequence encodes CASSPSVWTGENIQYF.

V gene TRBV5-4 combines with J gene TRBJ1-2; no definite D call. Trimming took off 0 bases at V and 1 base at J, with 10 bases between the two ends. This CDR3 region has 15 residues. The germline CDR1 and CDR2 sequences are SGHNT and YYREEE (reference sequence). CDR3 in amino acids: CASSLDIGFNYGYTF. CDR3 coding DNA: TGTGCCAGCAGCTTGGATATCGGGTTTAACTATGGCTACACCTTC. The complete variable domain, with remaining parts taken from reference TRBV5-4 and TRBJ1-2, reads ETGVTQSPTHLIKTRGQQVTLRCSSQSGHNTVSWYQQALGQGPQFIFQYYREEENGRGNFPPRFSGLQFPNYSSELNVNALELDDSALYLCASSLDIGFNYGYTFGSGTRLTVV.

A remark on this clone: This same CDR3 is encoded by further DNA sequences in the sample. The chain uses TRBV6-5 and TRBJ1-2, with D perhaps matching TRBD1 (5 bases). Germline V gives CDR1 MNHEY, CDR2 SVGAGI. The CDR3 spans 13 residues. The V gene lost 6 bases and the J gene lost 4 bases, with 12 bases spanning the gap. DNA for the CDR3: TGTGCCAGCAGCCCCGGCGGGGCCTATGGCTACACCTTC. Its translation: CASSPGGAYGYTF.

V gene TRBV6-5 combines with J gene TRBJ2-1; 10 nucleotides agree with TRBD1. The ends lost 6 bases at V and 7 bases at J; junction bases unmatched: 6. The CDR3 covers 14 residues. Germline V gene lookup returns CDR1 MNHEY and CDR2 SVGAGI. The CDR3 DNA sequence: TGTGCCAGCAGCCGGGACAGGGGATGGAATGAGCAGTTCTTC. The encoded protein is CASSRDRGWNEQFF.

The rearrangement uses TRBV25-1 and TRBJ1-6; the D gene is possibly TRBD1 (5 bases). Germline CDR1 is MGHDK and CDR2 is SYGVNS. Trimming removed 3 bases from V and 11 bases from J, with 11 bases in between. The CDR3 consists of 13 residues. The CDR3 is CASSDRGKTPLHF. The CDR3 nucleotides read TGTGCCAGCAGTGACCGGGGGAAAACACCCCTCCACTTT.

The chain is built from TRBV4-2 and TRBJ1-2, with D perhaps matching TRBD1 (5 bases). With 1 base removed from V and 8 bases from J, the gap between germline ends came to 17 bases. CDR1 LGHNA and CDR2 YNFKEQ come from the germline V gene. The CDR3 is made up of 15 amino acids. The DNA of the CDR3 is TGTGCCAGCAGCCAAGGGGGGGATACCGGGTCAGGCTACACCTTC. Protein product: CASSQGGDTGSGYTF.